This T cell receptor (beta chain) is from a study of blood T cell repertoires in COVID-19. Clones were sequenced by immunoSEQ multiplex PCR, and TCRdb holds only the in-frame ones, with some missing. The sample consists of fewer than 350,000 clones, about 86% of them appearing once. The CDR3 covers 15 residues. Germline-derived CDR1 and CDR2 are SGHNT and YYREEE (reference sequence). With 2 bases removed from V and 6 bases from J, the gap between germline ends came to 15 bases. The chain recombines TRBV5-4 with TRBJ2-1, with a tentative D call TRBD2 (5 bases). Sequenced material: peripheral blood. This clonotype originated in a woman in her sixties or seventies with active or convalescent COVID-19. CDR3 loop: CASSFLSGSGNEQFF. The CDR3 region has the DNA TGTGCCAGCAGCTTCCTCAGTGGAAGCGGCAATGAGCAGTTCTTC.